This TCR beta chain was captured in a study of post-analysis software for immune sequencing data. In the study overall: In terms of disease course, relapsing-remitting, secondary progressive and progressive-relapsing multiple sclerosis were included.

This clonotype was detected a few times. Its antigen is not identified. The study, taken as a whole, reports: Compared against controls, patients with multiple sclerosis displayed significantly lower normalized Chao1 diversity. Relative to controls, patients had a few TRBV segments at higher frequency, with TRBV5-6, TRBV5-1 and TRBV20-1 among these. With F measure, samples from one preparation batch clustered together strongly.

Incorporated into the TCR beta cDNA libraries were unique molecular identifiers, which served to reduce PCR and sequencing biases. Input populations of roughly 0.95 to 10 million T cells gave rise to hundreds of thousands of cDNA molecules. A single record per CDR3 protein comes from TCRdb applying MiXCR to the PCR reads. The data hold approximately 250,000 distinct CDR3 sequences, with roughly a third observed a single time. Germline V lookup: CDR1 DFQATT, CDR2 SNEGSKA (reference sequence). The CDR3 totals 13 residues. Trimming stripped 5 bases from V and 1 base from J, with 11 bases between. The sequence came from a girl between 10 and 17 years old with multiple sclerosis. The rearrangement uses TRBV20-1 and TRBJ1-1; D is perhaps TRBD1 (6 bases). Sequencing used blood. CDR3 sequence: CSAPRQANTEAFF. The CDR3, as DNA: TGCAGTGCTCCCCGACAGGCGAACACTGAAGCTTTCTTT.